Detailed here is one TCR beta chain. Its antigen is as yet unknown. Building of the TCR beta libraries involved iRepertoire HTBI primers and Arm-PCR of CDR3 regions. Study processing details: Samples jointly harbored roughly 60 TRBV and 15 or so TRBJ segments. TCRdb reprocessed the multiplex PCR reads with MiXCR, giving one entry per CDR3 protein. The authors' filters were not applied to this entry. The repertoire holds fewer than 600,000 distinct CDR3 sequences, with approximately 23% as singletons. Deletions cut 5 bases from V and 6 bases from J, with 19 bases between. The V gene's germline CDR1 is SGHTA and CDR2 FQGNSA. The CDR3 loop spans 15 amino acids. As to time point: persistent/refractory GD, antithyroid drugs over 5 years with positive TRAb. The TCR library was made from RNA extracted from PBMCs. Patients came from an endocrinology department in Xi'an, China. This record belongs to a study of regulatory T cells in long-lasting Graves disease. Whole-study results and caveats: TRBV28, TRBJ1-2 and TRBJ2-5 were segments that persistent disease favored.

This chain links TRBV7-2 with TRBJ1-1; D might be TRBD1 (6 bases). The input for sequencing was peripheral blood mononuclear cells (PBMCs), taken when the disease was refractory, from a patient treated with antithyroid drugs. This receptor was obtained from a female donor with Graves disease. The CDR3 DNA is TGTGCCAGCAGCCCCAGTTTCGGGGGCAGGGCTGAAGCTTTCTTT. Translated: CASSPSFGGRAEAFF.